The T cell receptor beta chain described here comes from a study of blood T cell repertoires in COVID-19. As for the study in general: Italy, Spain and the United States were the sources of the convalescent and acute COVID-19 samples.

The V gene end was trimmed by 3 bases and the J gene end by 3 bases; junction bases not matched to a gene: 2. The CDR3 loop spans 14 amino acids. Germline V CDR1 and CDR2: SGDLS, YYNGEE. The Seattle patients joined while their infection was active and were tracked longitudinally afterward. In the original workflow: Amplification of reference gene primers was used by the study to estimate nucleated cell counts. Assay used: immunoSEQ multiplex PCR; TCRdb lists only in-frame clones, some missing. V, J and clone size are those of that table, while D and trimming were read from the DNA. The sample holds about 240,000 clones, approximately 85% seen once.

The receptor was isolated from a man in his forties or fifties with COVID-19, enrolled during active disease. Sequencing was done on a sample of peripheral blood. The chain combines TRBV9 with TRBJ2-5; 10 nucleotides match TRBD2. The CDR3 loop is CASSESGGEETQYF. The CDR3 bases are TGTGCCAGCAGCGAGAGCGGGGGGGAAGAGACCCAGTACTTC. Looking up the rest from reference TRBV9 and TRBJ2-5 gives the full variable domain: DSGVTQTPKHLITATGQRVTLRCSPRSGDLSVYWYQQSLDQGLQFLIQYYNGEERAKGNILERFSAQQFPDLHSELNLSSLELGDSALYFCASSESGGEETQYFGPGTRLLVL.